The T cell receptor (beta chain) described here comes from a study of T cells in Graves' hyperthyroidism and ophthalmopathy. Study background: Peripheral blood was secured at the point of initial diagnosis, before any treatment. Overall study results and limits: Before onset, by a median of approximately 5.9 months, the model predicted ophthalmopathy. Blood also held most thyroid clonotypes expanded beyond 0.001. From stable hyperthyroidism, ophthalmopathy was set apart by a 13 V-J model.

The TCR beta CDR3 regions underwent amplification using RNA transcripts as the source. First-round RT-PCR of the TCR CDR3 relied on the HTBI primer set. TCRdb re-called the multiplex PCR reads with MiXCR, one entry per CDR3 protein. Of nearly 750,000 distinct CDR3 sequences in the sample, about 35% were seen once. Remarks on this clonotype: What it binds is unknown.

V was clipped by 2 bases and J by 1 base, with 14 bases between them. The CDR3 is made up of 16 amino acids. The rearrangement links TRBV12-3 or TRBV12-4 to TRBJ2-5, with TRBD2 as a possible D gene (6 bases). The sequence was collected from a woman aged 40 to 50 with Graves' hyperthyroidism. The specimen sequenced was blood. In DNA form, the CDR3 reads TGTGCCAGCAGTTTACAGGCTAGCGCCGCCCAAGAGACCCAGTACTTC. It translates to CASSLQASAAQETQYF.